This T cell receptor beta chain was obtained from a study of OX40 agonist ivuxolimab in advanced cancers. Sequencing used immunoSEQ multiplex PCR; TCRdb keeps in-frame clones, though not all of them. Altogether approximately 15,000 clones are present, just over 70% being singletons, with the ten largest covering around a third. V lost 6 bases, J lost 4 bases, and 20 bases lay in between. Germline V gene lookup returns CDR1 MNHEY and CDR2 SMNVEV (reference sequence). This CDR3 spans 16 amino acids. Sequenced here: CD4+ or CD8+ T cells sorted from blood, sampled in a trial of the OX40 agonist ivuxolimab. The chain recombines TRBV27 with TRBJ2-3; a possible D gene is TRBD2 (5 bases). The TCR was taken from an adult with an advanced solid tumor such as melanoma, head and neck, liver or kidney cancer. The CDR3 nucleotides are TGTGCCAGCAGCCCGAACAGCGGCCCGAATTCAGATACGCAGTATTTT. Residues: CASSPNSGPNSDTQYF.